This T cell receptor (beta chain) was found in a study of chemoradiotherapy in HPV16-positive cancers. The overall study: Candidate HPV-specific T-cell clones and common TCR motifs came from functional assays in a couple of HPV16-positive patients.

Sequencing was performed with immunoSEQ multiplex PCR; in TCRdb, only in-frame clones are kept and a portion is missing. This sample has about 6,400 clones; over 65% occur once, and the top ten carry around 31%. The CDR3 contains 14 residues. Germline V gene sequence: CDR1 GTSNPN, CDR2 SVGIG (reference sequence). V shed 2 bases, J shed 5 bases, and the junction held 8 bases outside the gene matches. The chain uses TRBV30 and TRBJ2-5; the match to TRBD2 covers 7 bases. Specimen: tumor tissue, collected from a patient who underwent chemoradiotherapy. This sequence originates from a human donor with HPV-associated anogenital cancer. The CDR3: CAWSFGEGVETQYF. CDR3 nucleotides: TGTGCCTGGAGTTTTGGGGAGGGAGTGGAGACCCAGTACTTC.